This entry lists 32 T cell receptor beta chains sequenced from one sample in a study of metastatic and nonmetastatic thyroid tumors. There were no patients who had received any treatment before thyroid surgery. TCRdb reanalyzed the PCR reads via MiXCR. Of under 25,000 clones detected, around 19% appear once; the ten largest clones hold 25% to 30%. Material for sequencing was blood. Every receptor here comes from a female donor with papillary thyroid cancer or a benign thyroid nodule (not recorded which). Some clones in this sample may be carry-over from other donors' samples.

On this clone itself: The CDR3 end shows no conserved phenylalanine or tryptophan, and so a read error is likely. The V gene is TRBV6-1, the J gene TRBJ2-1; 7 nucleotides agree with TRBD2. In germline, CDR1 is MNHNS, CDR2 SASEGT. Losses at the gene ends were 7 bases for V and 7 bases for J; bases not matched to a gene: 16. The CDR3 covers 16 residues. The CDR3 DNA reads TGTGCCAGCACCCCCCAGCGGGGTGTCCCTTCGAATGAGCAGTTCCTC. Amino acid sequence: CASTPQRGVPSNEQFL.

By sample fraction, this clone is medium-sized (0.01 to 0.1%). This chain connects TRBV6-1 to TRBJ2-7, with D tentatively TRBD1 (5 bases). This CDR3 has 13 residues. Germline V gene lookup returns CDR1 MNHNS and CDR2 SASEGT. Trimming took 5 bases from V and 3 from J, leaving 11 bases between them. The CDR3 is CASSLRDIYEQYF. CDR3 bases: TGTGCCAGCAGTCTCAGGGATATCTACGAGCAGTACTTC.

This clone was seen only a few times. The genes are TRBV6-5 and TRBJ1-4, with D unclear. The germline V and J ends were trimmed by 2 bases and 7 bases, with 14 bases remaining between them. This CDR3 has 15 amino acids. CDR1 MNHEY and CDR2 SVGAGI come from the germline V gene. Here the CDR3 reads CASSYEAPEGEKLFF. The CDR3 region has the DNA TGTGCCAGCAGTTACGAAGCCCCTGAGGGTGAAAAACTGTTTTTT.

By sample fraction, this clone is medium-sized. The CDR3 coding sequence is TGTGCCAGCAGCTTGAATTACGAGCAGTACTTC. Translated: CASSLNYEQYF. This rearrangement joins TRBV7-8 to TRBJ2-7, with D hard to call. V was clipped by 3 bases and J by 4 bases, with 4 bases between them. The CDR3 is 11 amino acids. Germline V gene lookup returns CDR1 SGHVS and CDR2 FQNEAQ. Looking up the rest from reference TRBV7-8 and TRBJ2-7 gives the full variable domain: GAGVSQSPRYKVAKRGQDVALRCDPISGHVSLFWYQQALGQGPEFLTYFQNEAQLDKSGLPSDRFFAERPEGSVSTLKIQRTQQEDSAVYLCASSLNYEQYFGPGTRLTVT.

This clone showed up many times. This rearrangement joins TRBV18 to TRBJ2-7, with D maybe TRBD2 (5 bases). The CDR3 contains 15 residues. V shed 2 bases and J shed 1 base, with 12 bases lying between them. Germline loops: CDR1 KGHSH, CDR2 LQKENI. CDR3 in DNA: TGTGCCAGCTCACCAAGCAGCGGAGGTTCCTACGAGCAGTACTTC. Protein: CASSPSSGGSYEQYF.

This clone came up many times. The chain is built from TRBV10-3 and TRBJ2-7; the D gene is possibly TRBD2 (5 bases). The germline CDR1 and CDR2 sequences are ENHRY and SYGVKD. Deletions cut 3 bases from V and 1 base from J, with 19 bases between. CDR3 length: 17 residues. The CDR3 sequence: CAISDRLKRSLSYEQYF. The DNA for the CDR3 is TGTGCCATCAGTGACCGCCTAAAGCGGAGCCTTTCCTACGAGCAGTACTTC.

This clone was detected a few times. The rearrangement joins TRBV2 to TRBJ1-6; D possibly corresponds to TRBD1 (5 bases). Germline V CDR1 and CDR2: SNHLY, FYNNEI. The V and J ends lost 6 bases and 7 bases respectively, with 16 bases between them. The CDR3 extends over 15 amino acids. The CDR3 loop reads CASRRTDRANSPLHF. CDR3 nucleotide sequence: TGTGCCAGCAGGCGAACCGACAGAGCCAATTCACCCCTCCACTTT. Together with reference TRBV2 and TRBJ1-6, the CDR3 gives the full variable domain: EPEVTQTPSHQVTQMGQEVILRCVPISNHLYFYWYRQILGQKVEFLVSFYNNEISEKSEIFDDQFSVERPDGSNFTLKIRSTKLEDSAMYFCASRRTDRANSPLHFGNGTRLTVT.

This clone was observed at least ten times. This chain uses TRBV7-3 with TRBJ2-1; D unresolved. Trimming shortened V by 2 bases and J by 5 bases, and 10 bases separated the two germline ends. In germline, CDR1 is SGHTA, CDR2 FQGTGA. This CDR3 is built from 14 residues. The CDR3 is CASSLQRVDNEQFF. The CDR3 coding sequence is TGTGCCAGCAGCTTACAGCGTGTGGACAATGAGCAGTTCTTC.

The sample holds many counts of this clone. The chain couples TRBV7-9 to TRBJ2-5; TRBD2 agrees at 8 bases. The ends lost 3 bases at V and 3 bases at J; junction bases unmatched: 6. The CDR3 length is 15 residues. Germline loops: CDR1 SEHNR, CDR2 FQNEAQ (reference sequence). The CDR3 DNA follows: TGTGCCAGCAGCTTCGGGGGGGGTACAAAAGAGACCCAGTACTTC. Translated, it gives CASSFGGGTKETQYF.

This clone came up many times. The rearrangement uses TRBV12-3 or TRBV12-4 and TRBJ1-1; D not certain. Trimming shortened V by 2 bases and J by 10 bases, and 11 bases separated the two germline ends. The CDR3 has 12 residues. The CDR3 loop is CASSLSGLGAFF. The CDR3 coding sequence is TGTGCCAGCAGTTTATCCGGGTTAGGAGCTTTCTTT.

This clone occurred many times. The chain combines TRBV24-1 with TRBJ2-7, with D unclear. Trimming stripped 4 bases from V and 6 bases from J, with 18 bases between. The CDR3 is 15 residues long. Germline assignment: CDR1 KGHDR and CDR2 SFDVKD. The CDR3, as DNA: TGTGCCACCAGTGACCGCCTCTCTGTTGTCCGCGAGCAGTACTTC. Translating gives CATSDRLSVVREQYF.

The V call is TRBV5-1, the J call TRBJ1-1; unclear D gene. Trimming left V 1 base short and J 3 bases short, with 10 bases between. CDR1 is SGHRS and CDR2 is YFSETQ in the germline V gene. The CDR3 consists of 14 residues. As DNA, the CDR3 is TGCGCCAGCAGCTTGCGGACCTTTGACACTGAAGCTTTCTTT. The encoded protein is CASSLRTFDTEAFF.

This clone was seen many times. This chain connects TRBV5-1 to TRBJ2-1; 9 bases are shared with TRBD2. This CDR3 is built from 14 residues. Unmatched junction bases numbered 8, after V lost 7 bases and J lost 6 bases. CDR1 and CDR2 (germline): SGHRS, YFSETQ. CDR3 residues: CASEDRRGGNEQFF. The CDR3 DNA sequence: TGCGCCAGCGAAGATAGGCGGGGGGGCAATGAGCAGTTCTTC.

This clone was counted ten times or more. The gene calls are TRBV13 and TRBJ2-2; D is unresolved. Germline V gene lookup returns CDR1 PRHDT and CDR2 FYEKMQ (reference sequence). The CDR3 sequence is 15 residues long. Trimming removed 0 bases from V and 1 base from J, with 6 bases in between. Here the CDR3 reads CASSLGRENTGELFF. DNA for the CDR3: TGTGCCAGCAGCTTAGGTCGAGAGAACACCGGGGAGCTGTTTTTT.

This clone has ten or more counts. This chain links TRBV30 with TRBJ2-7, with no clear D. V was clipped by 4 bases and J by 3 bases, with 19 bases between them. The germline gives CDR1 GTSNPN, CDR2 SVGIG (reference sequence). The CDR3 has 15 residues. CDR3 sequence: CAWIDQGTLGYEQYF. CDR3 nucleotides: TGTGCCTGGATCGACCAAGGCACTTTGGGCTACGAGCAGTACTTC.

This clone ranks as medium-sized. This chain connects TRBV7-8 to TRBJ1-5; TRBD1 matches at 7 bases. The ends lost 6 bases at V and 4 bases at J; junction bases unmatched: 0. Germline V gene sequence: CDR1 SGHVS, CDR2 FQNEAQ. The CDR3 is 12 amino acids. The CDR3 nucleotides read TGTGCCAGCAGGACAGGGAATCAGCCCCAGCATTTT. Translation gives CASRTGNQPQHF.

This clone appeared many times. The chain couples TRBV6-1 to TRBJ2-7, with 7 bases aligning to TRBD2. V was pared by 5 bases and J by 6 bases, with 10 bases of the junction left unmatched. CDR1 and CDR2 (germline): MNHNS, SASEGT. The CDR3 has 14 residues. CDR3 nucleotide sequence: TGTGCCAGCAGTTCCCTGACTAGCAGTGGCGAGCAGTACTTC. The encoded protein is CASSSLTSSGEQYF.

This clone came up many times. This chain links TRBV19 with TRBJ1-3, with TRBD1 matching over 7 bases. V was pared by 5 bases and J by 0 bases, with 7 bases of the junction left unmatched. CDR1 is LNHDA and CDR2 is SQIVND in the germline V gene (reference sequence). The CDR3 sequence is 16 residues long. The CDR3: CASSPRDSSSGNTIYF. The CDR3 DNA follows: TGTGCCAGTAGTCCCCGGGACAGTTCCTCTGGAAACACCATATATTTT.

This clone was observed a single time. One junction end disagrees with the germline gene, perhaps due to a read error. This rearrangement joins TRBV7-6 to TRBJ2-3; D unresolved. CDR1 SGHVS and CDR2 FNYEAQ come from the germline V gene. The CDR3 is 17 amino acids. CDR3 bases: TGTGCCAGCAGCTTTGCATATCCCTGGGGTGGCGTTGATACTCAGTATTTT. Its translation is CASSFAYPWGGVDTQYF.

The CDR3 DNA sequence: TGTGCCTGGAGTGGAGGTGGGGGAGGAAACACCATATATTTT. Translating it yields CAWSGGGGGNTIYF. The chain combines TRBV30 with TRBJ1-3; D is possibly TRBD1 (5 bases). V was pared by 1 base and J by 4 bases, with 11 bases between. Germline CDR1 and CDR2: GTSNPN and SVGIG (reference sequence). This CDR3 has 14 amino acids.

This clone was counted ten times or more. J is TRBJ1-6 and V is TRBV5-1; D call uncertain. V was clipped by 2 bases and J by 6 bases, with 12 bases between them. Germline CDR1 SGHRS, CDR2 YFSETQ. The CDR3 runs to 15 residues. The CDR3 is CASSFDSVLNSPLHF. The DNA for the CDR3 is TGCGCCAGCAGCTTCGATTCAGTTCTTAATTCACCCCTCCACTTT.

This clone has just one count. It may be a read error: a sequence one base away is much more abundant. The gene calls are TRBV12-5 and TRBJ2-7; D call uncertain. Trimming left V 6 bases short and J 10 bases short, with 13 bases between. Germline loops: CDR1 LGHNT, CDR2 FRNRAP. This CDR3 contains 11 residues. This chain's CDR3 is CASGLVEAQYF. The CDR3 DNA sequence: TGTGCTAGTGGGTTAGTAGAGGCCCAGTACTTC.

This clone turned up a few times. The rearrangement joins TRBV21-1 to TRBJ2-7; TRBD1, the table's D call, was not compared with the DNA. TRBV21-1 represents a pseudogene. The length of the CDR3 is 20 residues. The CDR3 protein is CASSAPSALLRPGTRYEQYF. The CDR3 DNA is TGTGCCAGCAGTGCACCCAGTGCCCTCCTCAGACCCGGGACAAGATACGAGCAGTACTTC.

This clone was detected ten times or more. The V and J genes are TRBV2 and TRBJ1-3; possible D gene TRBD1, 5 bases. Germline V lookup: CDR1 SNHLY, CDR2 FYNNEI. This CDR3 is 15 amino acids long. V gave up 1 base and J gave up 5 bases, with 12 bases separating them. DNA for the CDR3: TGTGCCAGCAGTGAAGAGGACGGGGCCAGAAACACCATATATTTT. Its protein is CASSEEDGARNTIYF.

This clone was picked up many times. V gene TRBV7-9 combines with J gene TRBJ2-3; 7 bases map to TRBD2. Germline V lookup: CDR1 SEHNR, CDR2 FQNEAQ (reference sequence). The CDR3 sequence is 19 residues long. Trimming cost V 0 bases and J 0 bases; bases outside gene matches: 12. The CDR3 here is CASSLAGDYLGASTDTQYF. The CDR3 DNA reads as TGTGCCAGCAGCTTAGCTGGGGACTACCTCGGCGCGAGCACAGATACGCAGTATTTT.

This clone was picked up many times. The rearrangement links TRBV19 to TRBJ2-5; 7 bases match TRBD2. V gave up 5 bases and J gave up 0 bases; unmatched junction bases: 3. CDR3 length equals 14 residues. The germline CDR1 and CDR2 sequences are LNHDA and SQIVND (reference sequence). The CDR3: CASSSSGNQETQYF. The DNA of the CDR3 is TGTGCCAGTAGTTCCAGCGGGAACCAAGAGACCCAGTACTTC.

This clone was detected a few times. The chain joins TRBV6-5 to TRBJ2-7; TRBD2 matches at 7 bases. CDR1 and CDR2 (germline): MNHEY, SVGAGI. The CDR3 loop spans 15 amino acids. V was clipped by 2 bases and J by 2 bases; unmatched bases: 6. The CDR3 loop is CASSYEGGWAYEQYF. CDR3 nucleotides: TGTGCCAGCAGTTACGAGGGAGGGTGGGCCTACGAGCAGTACTTC.

This clone was counted many times. This chain joins TRBV6-5 and TRBJ2-1; D uncertain. V was trimmed by 6 bases and J by 6 bases, leaving 9 bases between them. The CDR3 runs 12 residues. CDR1 and CDR2 from the germline V gene are MNHEY and SVGAGI. In DNA, the CDR3 is TGTGCCAGCAGCTTACTCAGCAATGAGCAGTTCTTC. Encoded protein: CASSLLSNEQFF.

The sample holds a few counts of this clone. The chain recombines TRBV11-2 with TRBJ2-2; D gene uncertain. From germline, CDR1 is SGHAT and CDR2 FQNNGV. This CDR3 has 13 residues. V was pared by 0 bases and J by 7 bases, with 6 bases between. CDR3 DNA: TGTGCCAGCAGCTTAGAAGGGATCGGGGAGCTGTTTTTT. This encodes CASSLEGIGELFF.

This clone has ten or more counts. The chain is built from TRBV12-3 or TRBV12-4 and TRBJ2-1; D is undetermined. The CDR3 consists of 13 residues. The V end was cut by 6 bases, the J end by 6 bases, with 12 bases between. CDR3: CASSGSIGNEQFF. In DNA form, the CDR3 reads TGTGCCAGCAGCGGTAGCATAGGCAATGAGCAGTTCTTC.

This clone was recorded at least ten times. This chain links TRBV11-3 with TRBJ1-3; D gene uncertain. The CDR3 length is 15 residues. The germline V gene encodes CDR1 SGHNT and CDR2 YENEEA. Trimming left V 5 bases short and J 0 bases short, with 11 bases between. CDR3 DNA sequence: TGTGCCAGCAGCCGGACCCTCGACTCTGGAAACACCATATATTTT. It is translated as CASSRTLDSGNTIYF.

This clone has a handful of counts. A read error may explain this, as a much larger clone is one base away. This sample includes further DNA sequences coding for the same CDR3. The chain carries TRBV30 and TRBJ2-5; the match to TRBD2 covers 13 bases. This CDR3 is 17 amino acids long. Germline assignment: CDR1 GTSNPN and CDR2 SVGIG (reference sequence). The DNA for the CDR3 is TGTGCCTGGGCCCCGGGACTAGCGGGGAGATTCCAAGAGACTCAGTACTTC. Protein sequence: CAWAPGLAGRFQETQYF.